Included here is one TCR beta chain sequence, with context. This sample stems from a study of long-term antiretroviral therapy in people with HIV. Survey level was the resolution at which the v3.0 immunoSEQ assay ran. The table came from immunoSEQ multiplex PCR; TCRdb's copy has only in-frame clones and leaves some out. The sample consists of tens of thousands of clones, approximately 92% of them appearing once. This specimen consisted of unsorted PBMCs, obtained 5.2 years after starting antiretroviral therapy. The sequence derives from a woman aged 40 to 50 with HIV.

CDR3 loop: CASSSISVQPGAFF. The CDR3 DNA is TGTGCCAGCAGTTCCATCTCCGTCCAGCCTGGAGCTTTCTTT. The V and J genes are TRBV6-5 and TRBJ1-1; D unresolved. The V and J ends lost 4 bases and 10 bases respectively, with 19 bases between them. Germline V gene lookup returns CDR1 MNHEY and CDR2 SVGAGI. The CDR3 is made up of 14 amino acids.